This TCR beta chain was sequenced in a study of CD4+ T cells in melanoma. This CDR3 is built from 15 residues. V was pared by 2 bases and J by 7 bases, with 14 bases between. Per the germline V gene, CDR1 is KGHSH and CDR2 is LQKENI. Clones were sequenced by immunoSEQ multiplex PCR, and TCRdb holds only the in-frame ones, with some missing. Seen here are about 18,000 clones, around 85% observed once, and the top ten hold roughly 5.2%. The source material was cells from a culture (not recorded whether cultured in vitro). The chain has TRBV18 and TRBJ2-2; tentatively, D is TRBD1 (7 bases). This clonotype originated in a human donor with melanoma. The DNA of the CDR3 is TGTGCCAGCTCACCAGCAGGGGGGCTCGTCGGGGAGCTGTTTTTT. It codes for CASSPAGGLVGELFF.